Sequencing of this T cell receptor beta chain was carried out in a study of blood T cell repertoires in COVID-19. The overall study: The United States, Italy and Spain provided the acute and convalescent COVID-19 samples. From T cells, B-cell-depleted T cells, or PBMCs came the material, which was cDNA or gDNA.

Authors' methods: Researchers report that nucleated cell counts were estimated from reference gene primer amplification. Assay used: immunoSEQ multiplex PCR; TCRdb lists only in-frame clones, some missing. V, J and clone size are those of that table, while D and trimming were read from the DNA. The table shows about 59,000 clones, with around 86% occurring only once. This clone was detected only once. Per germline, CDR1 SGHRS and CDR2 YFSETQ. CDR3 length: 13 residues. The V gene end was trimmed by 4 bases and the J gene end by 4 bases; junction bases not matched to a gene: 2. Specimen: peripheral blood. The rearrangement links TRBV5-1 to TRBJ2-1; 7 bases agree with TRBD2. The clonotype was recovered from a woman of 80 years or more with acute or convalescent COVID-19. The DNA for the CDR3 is TGCGCCAGCAGCGAAGCGGGATACAATGAGCAGTTCTTC. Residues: CASSEAGYNEQFF.